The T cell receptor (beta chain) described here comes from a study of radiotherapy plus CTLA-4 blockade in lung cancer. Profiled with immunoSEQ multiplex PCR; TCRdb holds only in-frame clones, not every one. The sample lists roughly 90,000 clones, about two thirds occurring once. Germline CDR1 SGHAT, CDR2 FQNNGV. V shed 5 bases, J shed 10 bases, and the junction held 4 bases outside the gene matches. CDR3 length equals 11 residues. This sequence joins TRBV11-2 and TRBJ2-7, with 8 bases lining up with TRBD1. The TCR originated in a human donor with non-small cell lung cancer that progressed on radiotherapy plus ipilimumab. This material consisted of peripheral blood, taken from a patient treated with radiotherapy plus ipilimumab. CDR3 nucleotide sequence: TGTGCCAGCAGCCGTGGACAGGGTCAGTACTTC. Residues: CASSRGQGQYF. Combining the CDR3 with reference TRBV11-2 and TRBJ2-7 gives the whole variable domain EAGVAQSPRYKIIEKRQSVAFWCNPISGHATLYWYQQILGQGPKLLIQFQNNGVVDDSQLPKDRFSAERLKGVDSTLKIQPAKLEDSAVYLCASSRGQGQYFGPGTRLTVT.